What follows are 8 T cell receptor beta chains derived from one specimen sequenced in a study of cytomegalovirus exposure and HLA in healthy donors. This PCR relied on a set of 60 Vbeta primers and 13 Jbeta primers. Profiled with immunoSEQ multiplex PCR; TCRdb holds only in-frame clones, not every one. The table includes approximately 170,000 clones, around 80% detected once. Sequenced material: PBMCs. The receptors come from a middle-aged woman in good health and CMV-seronegative.

The chain carries TRBV11-2 and TRBJ1-6, with D possibly being TRBD1 (6 bases). The CDR3 has 14 amino acids. V was pared by 2 bases and J by 8 bases, with 10 bases between. CDR1 and CDR2 (germline): SGHAT, FQNNGV. CDR3 sequence: CASSLRGGDSPLHF. The CDR3 bases are TGTGCCAGCAGCTTAAGGGGGGGGGATTCACCCCTCCACTTT.

The rearrangement links TRBV18 to TRBJ1-5; TRBD1 agrees at 10 bases. Trimming at V came to 3 bases and at J to 3 bases, leaving 2 bases not matched to a gene. The CDR3 loop spans 15 amino acids. Germline CDR1 reads KGHSH; CDR2 reads LQKENI. CDR3 in DNA: TGTGCCAGCTCACCGGGACAGGGGCCCAATCAGCCCCAGCATTTT. It codes for CASSPGQGPNQPQHF.

The genes are TRBV2 and TRBJ2-1; 10 bases align to TRBD2. CDR3 length equals 14 residues. Germline V gives CDR1 SNHLY, CDR2 FYNNEI. The junction had 8 bases not matched to a gene; V was cut back by 5 bases and J by 10 bases. Here the CDR3 reads CASSSSGRADEQFF. DNA for the CDR3: TGTGCCAGCAGTTCAAGCGGGAGGGCGGACGAGCAGTTCTTC.

The chain has TRBV19 and TRBJ1-2, with D perhaps TRBD1 (5 bases). Trimming took 3 bases from V and 5 from J, leaving 16 bases between them. There are 15 residues in the CDR3. Germline V lookup: CDR1 LNHDA, CDR2 SQIVND (reference sequence). CDR3: CASSIGDSGGYGYTF. The CDR3 DNA reads TGTGCCAGTAGTATCGGGGACTCGGGAGGGTATGGCTACACCTTC.

V gene TRBV4-2 combines with J gene TRBJ1-4; perhaps TRBD1 as D (6 bases). The length of the CDR3 is 14 residues. Germline loops: CDR1 LGHNA, CDR2 YNFKEQ. V gave up 4 bases and J gave up 7 bases, with 13 bases separating them. Here the CDR3 reads CASSPLQQGEKLFF. CDR3 DNA sequence: TGTGCCAGCAGCCCCCTTCAACAGGGTGAAAAACTGTTTTTT.

V is TRBV5-1 and J is TRBJ2-1; 7 positions match TRBD2. The CDR3 contains 14 residues. Germline trimming cut 0 bases from V and 4 bases from J; bases unmatched to any gene: 1. CDR1 SGHRS and CDR2 YFSETQ come from the germline V gene. CDR3 residues: CASSLELAYNEQFF. Here the CDR3 DNA reads TGCGCCAGCAGCTTGGAACTAGCGTACAATGAGCAGTTCTTC.

The genes are TRBV6-1 and TRBJ1-2; a possible D gene is TRBD1 (5 bases). The germline V gene has CDR1 MNHNS and CDR2 SASEGT. Trimming took 0 bases from V and 5 from J, leaving 13 bases between them. This CDR3 spans 15 amino acids. This CDR3 is CASSEALDSVYGYTF. Written as DNA, the CDR3 is TGTGCCAGCAGTGAAGCTTTAGACAGCGTTTATGGCTACACCTTC.

The V gene is TRBV28, the J gene TRBJ1-1; 10 bases align to TRBD1. V trimming: 8 bases; J trimming: 1 base; junction bases outside the gene matches: 7. The CDR3 runs to 15 residues. Germline V gene data show CDR1 as MDHEN and CDR2 as SYDVKM. In nucleotides, the CDR3 is TGTGCCAGCCCCGGGACAGGGGATGGGAACACTGAAGCTTTCTTT. Protein sequence: CASPGTGDGNTEAFF.